Following are 4 T cell receptor beta chains from one sample sequenced in a study of beta chain features in type 1 diabetes. Their antigens are not known. The study's findings and limits: Moderately but significantly shorter TCRB CDR3s were found in Type 1 diabetes patients in all four CD4+ subsets.

Expressed TCRB transcripts were sequenced because the isolated RNA had all been reverse transcribed beforehand. TCRdb's copy holds only in-frame clones and misses some; the assay was immunoSEQ multiplex PCR. The sample has about 400,000 clones, around 12% seen once. Sequencing was carried out using naive CD4+ T cells from blood. All receptors come from a woman aged 18 to 35 with type 1 diabetes.

The chain is built from TRBV6-1 and TRBJ2-1; TRBD1 aligns across 12 bases. V gave up 4 bases and J gave up 7 bases; unmatched junction bases: 8. Germline lookup yields CDR1 MNHNS and CDR2 SASEGT. This CDR3 region has 16 residues. In DNA form, the CDR3 reads TGTGCCAGCAGTGCTAGGGACAGGGGGCGGTGGAATGAGCAGTTCTTC. Protein product: CASSARDRGRWNEQFF.

This clone was recorded a few times. The V gene is TRBV11-2, the J gene TRBJ2-5; possible D gene TRBD2, 5 bases. This CDR3 has 15 residues. Deletions cut 5 bases from V and 1 base from J, with 14 bases between. The germline V gene encodes CDR1 SGHAT and CDR2 FQNNGV. CDR3: CASSLGALAQETQYF. As DNA, the CDR3 is TGTGCCAGCAGCCTTGGAGCCCTAGCCCAAGAGACCCAGTACTTC.

The rearrangement uses TRBV10-3 and TRBJ2-5; tentative D call: TRBD1 (6 bases). This CDR3 has 15 residues. Germline V CDR1 and CDR2: ENHRY, SYGVKD. The ends were cut back, 10 bases at V and 1 base at J, with 19 bases in the middle. The CDR3 is CASRRTQGSQETQYF. Written as DNA, the CDR3 is TGTGCCAGCAGACGAACACAGGGATCCCAAGAGACCCAGTACTTC.

This clone was seen more than once but under ten times. Written as DNA, the CDR3 is TGTGCCAGCAGCTCACGAGGAAAACTGTTTTTT. Translation: CASSSRGKLFF. The chain is built from TRBV7-2 and TRBJ1-4; D is unresolved. V was clipped by 4 bases and J by 10 bases, with 7 bases between them. The CDR3 spans 11 residues. Germline V gene lookup returns CDR1 SGHTA and CDR2 FQGNSA.